A single sample is the source of the 6 T cell receptor beta chains below, sequenced in a study of blood T cell repertoires in COVID-19. Using immunoSEQ multiplex PCR, the repertoire was profiled, and TCRdb retains in-frame clones only, with some absent. The sample holds roughly 240,000 clones; approximately 85% are singletons and the top ten take approximately 4.8%. The sequenced material came from peripheral blood. The receptor set was obtained from a woman in her sixties or seventies with acute or convalescent COVID-19.

The chain links TRBV5-1 to TRBJ1-5, with no clear D. Trimming stripped 4 bases from V and 1 base from J, with 12 bases between. The CDR3 has 15 amino acids. CDR1 is SGHRS, CDR2 YFSETQ, per germline. For the CDR3, the DNA is TGCGCCAGCAGCGAGGGAGGCGGGAGCAATCAGCCCCAGCATTTT. Encoded protein: CASSEGGGSNQPQHF.

The V gene is TRBV18, the J gene TRBJ1-5, with 8 bases identical to TRBD1. Germline V lookup: CDR1 KGHSH, CDR2 LQKENI. V lost 2 bases and J lost 4; bases outside the gene matches: 10. CDR3 length: 17 residues. The DNA for the CDR3 is TGTGCCAGCTCACCAGAGTTCGGACAGGGCTTAAATCAGCCCCAGCATTTT. Protein: CASSPEFGQGLNQPQHF.

V gene TRBV27 combines with J gene TRBJ2-5; 11 bases align to TRBD1. The CDR3 totals 18 residues. V shed 4 bases, J shed 4 bases, and the junction held 14 bases outside the gene matches. CDR1 is MNHEY and CDR2 is SMNVEV in the germline V gene (reference sequence). The CDR3: CASSSLSGTGGTRETQYF. In DNA form, the CDR3 reads TGTGCCAGCAGTTCATTATCCGGGACAGGGGGAACGAGAGAGACCCAGTACTTC.

This chain uses TRBV15 with TRBJ2-7; 9 positions agree with TRBD1. V lost 5 bases and J lost 4; bases outside the gene matches: 9. CDR3 size: 15 residues. CDR1 and CDR2 (germline): LNHNV, YYDKDF (reference sequence). CDR3 sequence (DNA): TGTGCCACCAGCCTCTCCGTGGGACAGGGATACGAGCAGTACTTC. This sequence encodes CATSLSVGQGYEQYF.

V usage is TRBV7-9 and J usage is TRBJ1-1, with 8 nucleotides matching TRBD1. Germline values: CDR1 SEHNR, CDR2 FQNEAQ (reference sequence). The J segment lost 0 bases and the V segment lost 7 bases, leaving 4 bases of the junction unmatched. This CDR3 is 14 amino acids long. CDR3 DNA sequence: TGTGCCAGCACCAGGACAGGGATGAACACTGAAGCTTTCTTT. Translating gives CASTRTGMNTEAFF.

The rearrangement uses TRBV19 and TRBJ1-5, with D possibly matching TRBD1 (5 bases). The CDR3 length is 20 residues. Per germline, CDR1 LNHDA and CDR2 SQIVND (reference sequence). V gave up 5 bases and J gave up 0 bases, with 26 bases separating them. CDR3: CASSRPVPRVVGYSNQPQHF. CDR3 in DNA: TGTGCCAGTAGTCGACCTGTCCCCAGGGTAGTGGGTTATAGCAATCAGCCCCAGCATTTT.